One sample yielded the 14 T cell receptor beta chains listed below, sequenced in a study of cytomegalovirus exposure and HLA in healthy donors. TCRdb's table, derived via immunoSEQ multiplex PCR, lists solely in-frame clones and lacks some. The sample holds 120,000 or so clones, around 90% seen once. Material: PBMCs. Receptor source: a woman between 18 and 29 years old in good health and CMV-seronegative.

The sample holds one count of this clone. The rearrangement uses TRBV19 and TRBJ2-1; TRBD2 matches at 7 bases. The CDR3 extends over 14 amino acids. The ends lost 4 bases at V and 5 bases at J; junction bases unmatched: 5. Germline V gene sequence: CDR1 LNHDA, CDR2 SQIVND (reference sequence). CDR3 amino acids: CASSSGRVNNEQFF. As DNA, the CDR3 is TGTGCCAGTAGTAGCGGGAGAGTAAACAATGAGCAGTTCTTC.

The chain links TRBV7-9 to TRBJ2-5, with 8 bases identical to TRBD2. With V trimmed by 5 bases and J by 1 base, 6 bases remained unmatched. This CDR3 contains 15 residues. Germline CDR1 reads SEHNR; CDR2 reads FQNEAQ (reference sequence). The CDR3 nucleotides read TGTGCCAGCAGCGAAACTAGCGGAGGCCAAGAGACCCAGTACTTC. Translating gives CASSETSGGQETQYF.

The V and J genes are TRBV5-1 and TRBJ1-2, with no clear D. Deletions cut 0 bases from V and 7 bases from J, with 10 bases between. Germline loops: CDR1 SGHRS, CDR2 YFSETQ. The CDR3 extends over 13 amino acids. CDR3 nucleotides: TGCGCCAGCAGCTTGGCGGACGGGAGTGGCTACACCTTC. The encoded protein is CASSLADGSGYTF.

V usage is TRBV5-1 and J usage is TRBJ1-5; maybe TRBD1 (6 bases). The CDR3 loop spans 15 amino acids. The germline V gene has CDR1 SGHRS and CDR2 YFSETQ. V dropped 4 bases and J dropped 3 bases, with 14 bases sitting between them. Written as DNA, the CDR3 is TGCGCCAGCAGCACAGACCAGGGGTCCAATCAGCCCCAGCATTTT. It encodes CASSTDQGSNQPQHF.

This chain joins TRBV5-1 and TRBJ2-3, with TRBD2 identical over 14 bases. CDR1 is SGHRS, CDR2 YFSETQ, per germline. V lost 3 bases, J lost 4 bases, and 4 bases stayed unmatched. CDR3 length: 16 amino acids. The CDR3 region is CASSWGLAGVSDTQYF. The CDR3 DNA reads as TGCGCCAGCAGCTGGGGACTAGCGGGAGTATCAGATACGCAGTATTTT.

V usage is TRBV11-3 and J usage is TRBJ2-7, with TRBD2 matching 8 bases. Losses at the gene ends were 4 bases for V and 3 bases for J; bases not matched to a gene: 5. This CDR3 region has 14 residues. CDR1 and CDR2 (germline): SGHNT, YENEEA. The CDR3 region has the DNA TGTGCCAGCAGCTATAGGACTAGCCGCTACGAGCAGTACTTC. Translated, it gives CASSYRTSRYEQYF. Combining the CDR3 with reference TRBV11-3 and TRBJ2-7 gives the whole variable domain EAGVVQSPRYKIIEKKQPVAFWCNPISGHNTLYWYLQNLGQGPELLIRYENEEAVDDSQLPKDRFSAERLKGVDSTLKIQPAELGDSAVYLCASSYRTSRYEQYFGPGTRLTVT.

The CDR3 loop is CASSKRSLGGGYTF. DNA for the CDR3: TGTGCCAGCAGCAAACGGTCCTTAGGGGGCGGCTACACCTTC. This rearrangement joins TRBV21-1 to TRBJ1-2; TRBD1, the D gene given by the table, was not confirmed from the DNA. TRBV21-1 is an annotated pseudogene. The CDR3 sequence is 14 residues long.

This sequence joins TRBV30 and TRBJ2-7; possible D gene TRBD2, 5 bases. Germline-derived CDR1 and CDR2 are GTSNPN and SVGIG (reference sequence). Trimming left V 2 bases short and J 3 bases short, with 23 bases between. This CDR3 is 17 amino acids long. CDR3 in amino acids: CAWSPNPRLLAHYEQYF. CDR3 coding DNA: TGTGCCTGGAGTCCAAATCCTCGACTACTTGCCCACTACGAGCAGTACTTC.

The chain has TRBV5-3 and TRBJ2-1; D remains ambiguous. TRBV5-3 is an open reading frame, and its role is uncertain. The CDR3 runs to 15 residues. Trimming pared 1 base from V and 0 bases from J, leaving 8 bases between. Here the CDR3 reads CARSLYGCSYNEQFF. In nucleotides, the CDR3 is TGTGCCAGAAGCTTGTACGGTTGCTCCTACAATGAGCAGTTCTTC.

This clone was observed a single time. The chain employs TRBV27 and TRBJ2-1; 10 bases align to TRBD2. This CDR3 comprises 14 residues. V was pared by 8 bases and J by 4 bases, with 5 bases of the junction left unmatched. Germline CDR1 and CDR2: MNHEY and SMNVEV (reference sequence). The CDR3 nucleotides read TGTGCCAGCGGATGGACTAGCGGATACAATGAGCAGTTCTTC. Amino acid sequence: CASGWTSGYNEQFF.

V is TRBV25-1 and J is TRBJ1-2; tentative D call: TRBD1 (6 bases). Trimming stripped 8 bases from V and 1 base from J, with 14 bases between. Germline CDR1 is MGHDK and CDR2 is SYGVNS. CDR3 length: 14 residues. As DNA, the CDR3 is TGTGCCAGCCCTGACGGACAGATTAACTATGGCTACACCTTC. Encoded protein: CASPDGQINYGYTF.

This rearrangement joins TRBV7-8 to TRBJ2-1, with TRBD1 matching 7 bases. Losses at the gene ends were 6 bases for V and 4 bases for J; bases not matched to a gene: 6. The germline V gene encodes CDR1 SGHVS and CDR2 FQNEAQ. CDR3 length: 14 residues. CDR3: CASSKGQRYNEQFF. The CDR3, as DNA: TGTGCCAGCAGTAAGGGACAGAGATACAATGAGCAGTTCTTC. Full variable domain (rest looked up from reference TRBV7-8 and TRBJ2-1): GAGVSQSPRYKVAKRGQDVALRCDPISGHVSLFWYQQALGQGPEFLTYFQNEAQLDKSGLPSDRFFAERPEGSVSTLKIQRTQQEDSAVYLCASSKGQRYNEQFFGPGTRLTVL.

The chain joins TRBV5-1 to TRBJ2-1; the match to TRBD2 covers 10 bases. The CDR3 is 15 amino acids. Trimming cost V 2 bases and J 4 bases; bases outside gene matches: 3. CDR1 and CDR2 from the germline V gene are SGHRS and YFSETQ. CDR3 in amino acids: CASSFGLAEYNEQFF. In nucleotides, the CDR3 is TGCGCCAGCAGCTTCGGACTAGCGGAATACAATGAGCAGTTCTTC.

CDR3 in DNA: TGTGCCAGCAGCCAACATACTAGCGGGTCTGAAGAGACCCAGTACTTC. Translated: CASSQHTSGSEETQYF. The V and J genes are TRBV4-2 and TRBJ2-5; 9 nucleotides align to TRBD2. The trim removed 2 bases at V and 3 bases at J, leaving 7 bases unmatched. CDR1 and CDR2 (germline): LGHNA, YNFKEQ. The CDR3 contains 16 residues.